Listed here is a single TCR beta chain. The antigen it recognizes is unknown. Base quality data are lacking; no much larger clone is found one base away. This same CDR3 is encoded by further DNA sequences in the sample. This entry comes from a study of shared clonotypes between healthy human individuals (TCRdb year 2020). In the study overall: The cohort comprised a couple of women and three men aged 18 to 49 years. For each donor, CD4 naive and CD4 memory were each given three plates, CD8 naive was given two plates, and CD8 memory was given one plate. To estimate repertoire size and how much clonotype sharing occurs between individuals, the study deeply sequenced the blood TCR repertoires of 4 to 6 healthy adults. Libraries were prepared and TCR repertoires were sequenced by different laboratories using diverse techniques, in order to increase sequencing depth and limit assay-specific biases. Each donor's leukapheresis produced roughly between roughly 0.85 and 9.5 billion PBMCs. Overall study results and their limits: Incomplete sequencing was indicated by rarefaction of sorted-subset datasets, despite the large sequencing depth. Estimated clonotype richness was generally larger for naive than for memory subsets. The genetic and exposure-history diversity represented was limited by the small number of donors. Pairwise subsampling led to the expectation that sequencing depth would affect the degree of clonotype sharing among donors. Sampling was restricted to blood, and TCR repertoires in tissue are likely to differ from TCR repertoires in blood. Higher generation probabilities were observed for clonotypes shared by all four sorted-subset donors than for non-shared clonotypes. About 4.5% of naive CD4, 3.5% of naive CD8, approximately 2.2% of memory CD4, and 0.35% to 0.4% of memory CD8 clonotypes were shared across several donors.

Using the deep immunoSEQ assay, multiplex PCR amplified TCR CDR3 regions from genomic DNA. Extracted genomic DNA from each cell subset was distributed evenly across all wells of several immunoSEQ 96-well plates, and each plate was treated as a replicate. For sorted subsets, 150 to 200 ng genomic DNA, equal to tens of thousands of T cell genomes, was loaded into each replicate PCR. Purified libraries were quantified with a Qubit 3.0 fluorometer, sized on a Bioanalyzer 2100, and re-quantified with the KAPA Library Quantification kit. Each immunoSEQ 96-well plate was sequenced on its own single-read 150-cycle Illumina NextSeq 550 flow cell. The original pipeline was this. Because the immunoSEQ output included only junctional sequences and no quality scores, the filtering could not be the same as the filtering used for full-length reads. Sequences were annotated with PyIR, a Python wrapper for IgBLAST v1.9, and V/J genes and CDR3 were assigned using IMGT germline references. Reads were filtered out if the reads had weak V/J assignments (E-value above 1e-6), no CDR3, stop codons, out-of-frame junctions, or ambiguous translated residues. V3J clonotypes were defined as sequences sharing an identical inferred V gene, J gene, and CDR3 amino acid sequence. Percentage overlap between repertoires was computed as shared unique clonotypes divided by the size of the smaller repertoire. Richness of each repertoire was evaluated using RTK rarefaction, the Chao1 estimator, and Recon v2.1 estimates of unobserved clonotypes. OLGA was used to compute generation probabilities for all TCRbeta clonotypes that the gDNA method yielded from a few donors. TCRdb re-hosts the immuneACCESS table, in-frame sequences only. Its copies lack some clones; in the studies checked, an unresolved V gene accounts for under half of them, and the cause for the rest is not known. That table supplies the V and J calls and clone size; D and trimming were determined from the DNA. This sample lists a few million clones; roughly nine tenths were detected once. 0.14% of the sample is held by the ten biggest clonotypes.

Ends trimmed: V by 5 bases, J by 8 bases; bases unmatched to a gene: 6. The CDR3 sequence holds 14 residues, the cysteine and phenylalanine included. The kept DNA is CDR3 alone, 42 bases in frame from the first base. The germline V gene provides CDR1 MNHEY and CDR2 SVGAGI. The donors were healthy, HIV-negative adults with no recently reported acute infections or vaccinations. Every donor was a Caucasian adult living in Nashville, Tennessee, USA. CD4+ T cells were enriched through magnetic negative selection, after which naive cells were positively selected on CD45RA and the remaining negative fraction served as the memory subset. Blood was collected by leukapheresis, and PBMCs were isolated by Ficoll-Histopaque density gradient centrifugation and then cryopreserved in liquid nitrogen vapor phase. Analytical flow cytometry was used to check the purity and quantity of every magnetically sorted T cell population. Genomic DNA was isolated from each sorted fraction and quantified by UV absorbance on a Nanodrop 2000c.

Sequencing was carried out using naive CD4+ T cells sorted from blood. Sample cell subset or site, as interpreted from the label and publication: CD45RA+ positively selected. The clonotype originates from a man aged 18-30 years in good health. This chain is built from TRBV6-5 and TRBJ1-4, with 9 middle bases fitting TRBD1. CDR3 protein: CASSLRQGGEKLFF. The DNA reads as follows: TGTGCCAGCAGTCTCCGACAGGGGGGCGAAAAACTGTTTTTT.